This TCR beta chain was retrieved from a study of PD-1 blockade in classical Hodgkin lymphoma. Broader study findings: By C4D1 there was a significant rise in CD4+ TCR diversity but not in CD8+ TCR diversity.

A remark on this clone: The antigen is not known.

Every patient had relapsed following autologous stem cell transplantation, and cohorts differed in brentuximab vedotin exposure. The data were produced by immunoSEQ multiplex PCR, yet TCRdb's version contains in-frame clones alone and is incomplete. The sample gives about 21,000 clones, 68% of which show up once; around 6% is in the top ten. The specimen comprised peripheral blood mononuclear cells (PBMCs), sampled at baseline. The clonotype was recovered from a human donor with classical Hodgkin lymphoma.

The DNA for the CDR3 is TGCAGCGTTGAACAGGGAGGGTCTGGGGCCAACGTCCTGACTTTC. Encoded protein: CSVEQGGSGANVLTF. The genes are TRBV29-1 and TRBJ2-6; 7 bases are a match to TRBD2. Per the germline V gene, CDR1 is SQVTM and CDR2 is ANQGSEA. The CDR3 consists of 15 residues. Trimming took 2 bases from V and 1 from J; bases not matched to a gene: 2.